The clone carrying this T cell receptor (beta chain) appeared a few times. Its cognate antigen is unknown. The data were taken from a study of T cells after yellow fever vaccination. Study observations and caveats: Among primary-vaccination clones, most reappeared after the booster, at roughly 96% for CD4 and more than 85% for CD8.

In TCRdb, the 5' RACE reads were re-called with MiXCR into one record per CDR3 protein. Of about 340,000 distinct CDR3 sequences in the sample, almost 4% are singletons; the top ten hold roughly 26%. This CDR3 has 16 residues. Trimming removed 9 bases at V and 0 bases at J, with 15 bases between. Looked up from germline, CDR1 is MNHNY and CDR2 is SVGAGI (reference sequence). The source material was PBMCs, sampled 5 days after the yellow fever booster vaccination. This chain links TRBV6-6 with TRBJ2-6; no reliable D call. This sequence originates from a man between 18 and 35 years old who received the YFV17D yellow fever vaccine. CDR3 DNA: TGTGCCAGTTCTTGGGGAAGACACTCTGGGGCCAACGTCCTGACTTTC. Translated: CASSWGRHSGANVLTF.